This TCR beta chain was identified during a study of blood T cells in healthy people across ages. This clonotype has more than one count but fewer than ten. A second PCR of roughly 7 to 11 cycles used a sample-barcoded 5' primer and a J-beta primer mix. TCRdb redid the calling of the 5' RACE reads with MiXCR, one entry per CDR3 protein. The repertoire includes 900,000 to 950,000 distinct CDR3 sequences, around 29% of them detected once, and 9.5% to 13% sits in the top ten. In germline, CDR1 is SGHTA, CDR2 FQGNSA. With 1 base removed from V and 4 bases from J, the gap between germline ends came to 13 bases. The CDR3 extends over 15 amino acids. The same data also went into a second study, on T cells of mothers and their children.

This chain uses TRBV7-2 with TRBJ1-1, with unresolved D. The sequencing sample was made of blood. The source is a woman between 40 and 50 years old in good health. As DNA, the CDR3 is TGTGCCAGCAGCTTAGTGGTGGGATCTGGCACTGAAGCTTTCTTT. It codes for CASSLVVGSGTEAFF.